The sequence of this T cell receptor beta chain was determined in a study of cytomegalovirus exposure and HLA in healthy donors. Repertoires were generated with immunoSEQ multiplex PCR, while TCRdb's copy carries only in-frame clones and drops some. The sample has 250,000 to 400,000 clones, 75% to 90% seen once; the top ten hold approximately 1.2%. This clone occurred a few times. This CDR3 is built from 14 residues. Germline CDR1 and CDR2: KGHSH and LQKENI. Trimming removed 3 bases from V and 2 bases from J, with 9 bases in between. This TCR came from a woman younger than 45 in good health and CMV-seropositive. The V and J genes are TRBV18 and TRBJ2-3; no reliable D call. What was sequenced was PBMCs. In DNA, the CDR3 is TGTGCCAGCTCACCTTGGCCAACCACAGATACGCAGTATTTT. This sequence encodes CASSPWPTTDTQYF.